Shown below are 30 T cell receptor beta chains from a single sample sequenced in a study of beta chain features in type 1 diabetes. As every portion of the isolated RNA was reverse transcribed, the sequencing read expressed TCRB transcripts. The assay was immunoSEQ multiplex PCR, and TCRdb's table has in-frame clones only and misses some. In the table there are under 450,000 clones, approximately 14% of which are singletons. The specimen was naive CD4+ T cells from blood. The receptors here all came from a man aged 25-45 years in good health.

The V and J genes are TRBV7-2 and TRBJ1-1; 7 nucleotides match TRBD1. The CDR3 totals 13 residues. Losses at the gene ends were 5 bases for V and 8 bases for J; bases not matched to a gene: 8. Germline V CDR1 and CDR2: SGHTA, FQGNSA. The DNA for the CDR3 is TGTGCCAGCAGCACACGAGGGGGCAGGGAAGCTTTCTTT. This gives the protein CASSTRGGREAFF.

As concerns this clone: Other DNA sequences of this sample code for an identical CDR3. The CDR3 loop is CASSLEYEQFF. The CDR3 DNA reads as TGTGCCAGCAGCTTAGAGTATGAGCAGTTCTTC. This chain links TRBV7-9 with TRBJ2-1; D not resolved. The CDR3 has 11 residues. Trimming removed 1 base at V and 8 bases at J, with 3 bases between. Germline V gene sequence: CDR1 SEHNR, CDR2 FQNEAQ (reference sequence).

The sample holds a few counts of this clone. V and J are TRBV6-6 and TRBJ2-1, with TRBD2 identical over 11 bases. This CDR3 comprises 16 residues. From germline, CDR1 is MNHNY and CDR2 SVGAGI (reference sequence). Trimming cost V 2 bases and J 4 bases; bases outside gene matches: 4. For the CDR3, the DNA is TGTGCCAGCAGTTACGCTAGCGGGGGGCCTTACAATGAGCAGTTCTTC. Translated, it gives CASSYASGGPYNEQFF.

This clone showed up many times. The gene calls are TRBV29-1 and TRBJ2-5, with 8 bases lining up with TRBD2. V lost 6 bases to trimming and J lost 1 base; unmatched junction nucleotides: 4. From germline, CDR1 is SQVTM and CDR2 ANQGSEA. CDR3 length equals 13 residues. CDR3 sequence: CSVSGGSQETQYF. CDR3 DNA sequence: TGCAGCGTGTCGGGGGGGTCCCAAGAGACCCAGTACTTC.

The chain employs TRBV19 and TRBJ2-7; 10 bases are shared with TRBD1. The CDR3 has 15 residues. CDR1 and CDR2 (germline): LNHDA, SQIVND (reference sequence). Germline trimming cut 7 bases from V and 3 bases from J; bases unmatched to any gene: 9. CDR3 loop: CASTPRGQGFYEQYF. The CDR3, as DNA: TGTGCCAGTACCCCCCGGGGACAGGGGTTCTACGAGCAGTACTTC.

In this sample, this clone turned up a few times. This rearrangement joins TRBV14 to TRBJ1-2; TRBD1 is a possible D gene (6 bases). CDR3 length: 13 residues. Germline V gives CDR1 SGHDN, CDR2 FVKESK. V was shortened by 2 bases and J by 8 bases, with 12 bases between the two germline ends. Written as DNA, the CDR3 is TGTGCCAGCAGCCAAAAAACAGGGCGCGGCTACACCTTC. Protein product: CASSQKTGRGYTF.

This chain uses TRBV29-1 with TRBJ2-7, with D unresolved. CDR1 and CDR2 (germline): SQVTM, ANQGSEA. The germline V and J ends were trimmed by 7 bases and 4 bases, with 20 bases remaining between them. The CDR3 is made up of 14 amino acids. The CDR3, as DNA: TGCAGCGCCGGGCCGAGCCTTTGGGGTTACGAGCAGTACTTC. Translation: CSAGPSLWGYEQYF.

With respect to this clone: Other DNA sequences in this specimen translate into the identical CDR3. V is TRBV5-1 and J is TRBJ2-3; D ambiguous. CDR3 length equals 11 residues. CDR1 and CDR2 from the germline V gene are SGHRS and YFSETQ. Trimming removed 5 bases from V and 3 bases from J, with 4 bases in between. CDR3 DNA: TGCGCCAGCAGGAGTACAGATACGCAGTATTTT. Protein sequence: CASRSTDTQYF. The entire variable domain, with the rest obtained from reference TRBV5-1 and TRBJ2-3, is as follows: KAGVTQTPRYLIKTRGQQVTLSCSPISGHRSVSWYQQTPGQGLQFLFEYFSETQRNKGNFPGRFSGRQFSNSRSEMNVSTLELGDSALYLCASRSTDTQYFGPGTRLTVL.

This chain links TRBV7-3 with TRBJ2-3; D remains unclear. V was trimmed by 2 bases and J by 6 bases, leaving 12 bases between them. Germline CDR1 reads SGHTA; CDR2 reads FQGTGA. This CDR3 spans 14 amino acids. The CDR3 DNA follows: TGTGCCAGCAGCTTATACCCGAATGGGGATACGCAGTATTTT. The encoded protein is CASSLYPNGDTQYF.

The J gene is TRBJ2-1, the V gene TRBV10-3; D is ambiguous. Trimming removed 3 bases at V and 1 base at J, with 4 bases between. CDR1 ENHRY and CDR2 SYGVKD come from the germline V gene. The CDR3 is 13 residues long. CDR3 sequence: CAISDGSYNEQFF. DNA for the CDR3: TGTGCCATCAGTGACGGGTCCTACAATGAGCAGTTCTTC.

This clone was counted a few times. V gene TRBV4-3 combines with J gene TRBJ2-7; D is perhaps TRBD1 (5 bases). The CDR3 length is 18 residues. Germline CDR1 reads LGHNA; CDR2 reads YSLEER. V lost 4 bases to trimming and J lost 3 bases, with 25 bases between them. CDR3 amino acids: CASSPTINSAGSRYEQYF. The CDR3 region has the DNA TGCGCCAGCAGCCCCACGATTAACAGTGCAGGGTCACGCTACGAGCAGTACTTC.

This clone appeared a few times. This chain joins TRBV7-9 and TRBJ2-3; maybe TRBD2 (6 bases). This CDR3 spans 15 amino acids. The germline gives CDR1 SEHNR, CDR2 FQNEAQ (reference sequence). V was cut by 2 bases and J by 3 bases, with 12 bases left in between. This chain's CDR3 is CASSLLSAGTDTQYF. CDR3 bases: TGTGCCAGCAGCTTACTGTCCGCGGGGACAGATACGCAGTATTTT.

This clone has more than one count but fewer than ten. The chain carries TRBV30 and TRBJ2-3, with D perhaps matching TRBD2 (6 bases). The CDR3 is 14 residues long. Germline V lookup: CDR1 GTSNPN, CDR2 SVGIG (reference sequence). The germline V and J ends were trimmed by 3 bases and 6 bases, with 16 bases remaining between them. The CDR3 reads CAWSLLGGADTQYF. CDR3 bases: TGTGCCTGGAGCCTGCTTGGAGGGGCGGATACGCAGTATTTT. The full variable domain, completed using reference TRBV30 and TRBJ2-3, is SQTIHQWPATLVQPVGSPLSLECTVEGTSNPNLYWYRQAAGRGLQLLFYSVGIGQISSEVPQNLSASRPQDRQFILSSKKLLLSDSGFYLCAWSLLGGADTQYFGPGTRLTVL.

The J gene is TRBJ2-7, the V gene TRBV23-1; D remains unclear. TRBV23-1 is an open reading frame whose function is uncertain. The CDR3 length is 14 residues. V lost 7 bases, J lost 0 bases, and 13 bases lay in between. Written as DNA, the CDR3 is TGCGCCAGCACTCCGAGGCAGTTCTCCTACGAGCAGTACTTC. This gives the protein CASTPRQFSYEQYF.

This chain links TRBV15 with TRBJ2-4, with 8 bases fitting TRBD2. The CDR3 loop spans 18 amino acids. Trimming at V came to 0 bases and at J to 2 bases, leaving 9 bases not matched to a gene. The germline CDR1 and CDR2 sequences are LNHNV and YYDKDF (reference sequence). CDR3 region: CATSREKRTSRSKNIQYF. The CDR3 region has the DNA TGTGCCACCAGCAGAGAAAAGCGGACTAGCAGATCCAAAAACATTCAGTACTTC. The full variable domain, with the rest looked up from reference TRBV15 and TRBJ2-4, is DAMVIQNPRYQVTQFGKPVTLSCSQTLNHNVMYWYQQKSSQAPKLLFHYYDKDFNNEADTPDNFQSRRPNTSFCFLDIRSPGLGDTAMYLCATSREKRTSRSKNIQYFGAGTRLSVL.

The chain carries TRBV19 and TRBJ2-5, with D unclear. Germline CDR1 reads LNHDA; CDR2 reads SQIVND (reference sequence). The V end lost 3 bases, the J end lost 4 bases, and 9 bases lay between the germline ends. This CDR3 contains 13 residues. For the CDR3, the DNA is TGTGCCAGTAGTATCAAGTATCCAGAGACCCAGTACTTC. Residues: CASSIKYPETQYF.

The chain combines TRBV25-1 with TRBJ2-5, with D possibly being TRBD2 (6 bases). The CDR3 contains 14 residues. V lost 3 bases, J lost 2 bases, and 10 bases lay in between. Germline V gene sequence: CDR1 MGHDK, CDR2 SYGVNS. CDR3 nucleotides: TGTGCCAGCAGTGACCCGGGAGTACAAGAGACCCAGTACTTC. It specifies CASSDPGVQETQYF.

This clone was counted only a few times. This chain uses TRBV10-3 with TRBJ2-6; perhaps D is TRBD1 or TRBD2 (6 bases each). The germline gives CDR1 ENHRY, CDR2 SYGVKD. V gave up 3 bases and J gave up 2 bases, with 17 bases separating them. The length of the CDR3 is 18 residues. In nucleotides, the CDR3 is TGTGCCATCAGTGAAGGTGGGGGGCTCCTTACTGGGGCCAACGTCCTGACTTTC. It yields the protein CAISEGGGLLTGANVLTF.

The gene calls are TRBV7-2 and TRBJ2-3, with 7 bases that match TRBD1. This CDR3 comprises 14 residues. V gave up 3 bases and J gave up 9 bases; unmatched junction bases: 9. Germline-derived CDR1 and CDR2 are SGHTA and FQGNSA. Here the CDR3 reads CASSFPGTVATQYF. The CDR3 bases are TGTGCCAGCAGCTTCCCAGGGACAGTCGCGACGCAGTATTTT.

A few counts support this clone. This chain connects TRBV7-2 to TRBJ2-7; D not certain. Per the germline V gene, CDR1 is SGHTA and CDR2 is FQGNSA. Deletions cut 5 bases from V and 1 base from J, with 15 bases between. The CDR3 consists of 15 residues. The CDR3 here is CASSRHREDSYEQYF. The DNA for the CDR3 is TGTGCCAGCAGCCGACACAGAGAGGATTCCTACGAGCAGTACTTC.

The chain's CDR3 is CASSLGAILSGRAYNEQFF. CDR3 nucleotides: TGTGCCAGCAGCTTAGGCGCGATTCTTAGCGGGAGGGCCTACAATGAGCAGTTCTTC. The chain uses TRBV11-2 and TRBJ2-1, with TRBD2 identical over 11 bases. This CDR3 has 19 residues. The germline V gene encodes CDR1 SGHAT and CDR2 FQNNGV. Trimming at V came to 1 base and at J to 2 bases, leaving 10 bases not matched to a gene.

This clone was detected a few times. V gene TRBV25-1 combines with J gene TRBJ2-5; D possibly corresponds to TRBD2 (5 bases). Germline values: CDR1 MGHDK, CDR2 SYGVNS. V was pared by 4 bases and J by 7 bases, with 10 bases between. The CDR3 totals 12 residues. CDR3 loop: CASSAGYGTQYF. The CDR3 DNA reads as TGTGCCAGCAGTGCGGGATATGGGACCCAGTACTTC.

This clone was counted between two and nine times. The J gene is TRBJ2-7, the V gene TRBV4-1; D is undetermined. From germline, CDR1 is MGHRA and CDR2 YSYEKL. This CDR3 comprises 17 residues. The V end lost 3 bases, the J end lost 4 bases, and 22 bases lay between the germline ends. The CDR3 coding sequence is TGCGCCAGCAGCCACCCTTCGGTCGGGCAAAGAAATTACGAGCAGTACTTC. Encoded protein: CASSHPSVGQRNYEQYF.

This clone occurred a few times. V usage is TRBV11-1 and J usage is TRBJ2-4; weak D call: TRBD2 (5 bases). In germline, CDR1 is SGHAT, CDR2 FQDESV (reference sequence). The CDR3 is 14 amino acids. V was clipped by 8 bases and J by 0 bases, with 11 bases between them. The CDR3 DNA follows: TGTGCCAGCTCCAGCGGACTAGCCAAAAACATTCAGTACTTC. Its protein product is CASSSGLAKNIQYF.

This chain joins TRBV5-6 and TRBJ1-5; D is possibly TRBD1 (5 bases). CDR1 is SGHDT, CDR2 YYEEEE, per germline. V gave up 1 base and J gave up 1 base, with 15 bases separating them. CDR3 length: 17 residues. This CDR3 reads CASSLRGGKPSNQPQHF. The CDR3 DNA sequence: TGTGCCAGCAGCTTGAGGGGCGGTAAGCCGAGCAATCAGCCCCAGCATTTT.

The chain couples TRBV6-1 to TRBJ2-5, with 10 nucleotides matching TRBD2. J was trimmed by 3 bases and V by 6 bases; bases with no gene match: 4. The germline gives CDR1 MNHNS, CDR2 SASEGT. The CDR3 totals 14 residues. CDR3 coding DNA: TGTGCCAGCAGATCCGGGACTAGCGAAGAGACCCAGTACTTC. This codes for CASRSGTSEETQYF.

The table lists this clone with a few counts. V gene TRBV5-1 combines with J gene TRBJ2-7; D may be TRBD2 (6 bases). Trimming took off 0 bases at V and 2 bases at J, with 9 bases between the two ends. Germline assignment: CDR1 SGHRS and CDR2 YFSETQ. The CDR3 totals 14 residues. CDR3 nucleotide sequence: TGCGCCAGCAGCTTGGCTCGGGGGACCTACGAGCAGTACTTC. Translating it yields CASSLARGTYEQYF.

The V and J genes are TRBV19 and TRBJ2-5; D remains ambiguous. The V end was cut by 4 bases, the J end by 4 bases, with 7 bases between. This CDR3 region has 12 residues. CDR1 LNHDA and CDR2 SQIVND come from the germline V gene (reference sequence). The CDR3 nucleotides read TGTGCCAGTAGTAAACCAACAGAGACCCAGTACTTC. Its protein product is CASSKPTETQYF.

The chain uses TRBV5-4 and TRBJ1-4, with D uncertain. The CDR3 contains 14 residues. The germline gives CDR1 SGHNT, CDR2 YYREEE (reference sequence). V gave up 4 bases and J gave up 4 bases, with 11 bases separating them. Here the CDR3 reads CASSLGLINEKLFF. The CDR3 DNA sequence: TGTGCCAGCAGCCTTGGACTGATTAATGAAAAACTGTTTTTT.

The V and J genes are TRBV4-2 and TRBJ2-2; D not certain. Deletions cut 0 bases from V and 5 bases from J, with 10 bases between. The CDR3 is made up of 15 amino acids. Per germline, CDR1 LGHNA and CDR2 YNFKEQ. In DNA form, the CDR3 reads TGTGCCAGCAGCCAAGAGGCTAGTCGGACCGGGGAGCTGTTTTTT. Protein product: CASSQEASRTGELFF.